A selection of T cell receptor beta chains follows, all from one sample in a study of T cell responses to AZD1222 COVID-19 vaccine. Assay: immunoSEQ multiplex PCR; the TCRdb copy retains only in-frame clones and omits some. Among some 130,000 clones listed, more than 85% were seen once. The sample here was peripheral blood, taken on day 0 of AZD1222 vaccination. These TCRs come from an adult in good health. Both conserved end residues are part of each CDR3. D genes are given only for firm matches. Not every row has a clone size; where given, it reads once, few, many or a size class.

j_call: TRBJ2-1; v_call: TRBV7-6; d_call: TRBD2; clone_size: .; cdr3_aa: CASSRLAGGHNEQFF; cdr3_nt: TGTGCCAGCAGCCGACTAGCGGGAGGCCACAATGAGCAGTTCTTC
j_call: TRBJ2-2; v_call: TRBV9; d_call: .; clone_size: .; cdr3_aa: CASSANPVLTGELFF; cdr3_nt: TGTGCCAGCAGCGCCAATCCGGTATTAACCGGGGAGCTGTTTTTT
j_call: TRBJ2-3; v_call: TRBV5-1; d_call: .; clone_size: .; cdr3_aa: CASTGITDTQYF; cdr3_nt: TGCGCCAGCACAGGGATCACAGATACGCAGTATTTT
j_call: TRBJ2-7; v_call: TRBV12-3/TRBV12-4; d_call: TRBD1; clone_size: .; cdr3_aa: CASSRQGYEQYF; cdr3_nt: TGTGCCAGCAGCCGACAGGGCTACGAGCAGTACTTC
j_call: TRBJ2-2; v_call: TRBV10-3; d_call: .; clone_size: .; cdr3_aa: CAHASVNTGELFF; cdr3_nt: TGTGCCCACGCGTCGGTGAACACCGGGGAGCTGTTTTTT
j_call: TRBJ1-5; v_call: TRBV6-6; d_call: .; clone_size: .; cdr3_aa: CASSKTDGSNQPQHF; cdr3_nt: TGTGCCAGCAGTAAAACGGACGGTAGCAATCAGCCCCAGCATTTT
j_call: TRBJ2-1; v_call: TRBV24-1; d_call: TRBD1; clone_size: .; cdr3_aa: CATSDSGQGSHEQFF; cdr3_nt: TGTGCCACCAGTGACTCGGGACAGGGGAGTCATGAGCAGTTCTTC
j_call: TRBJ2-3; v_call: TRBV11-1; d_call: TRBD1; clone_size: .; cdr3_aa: CASSLGYRGTDTQYF; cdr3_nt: TGTGCCAGCAGCTTAGGTTACAGGGGAACAGATACGCAGTATTTT
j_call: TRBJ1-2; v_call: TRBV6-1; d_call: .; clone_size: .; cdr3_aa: CASSESPDYGYTF; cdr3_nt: TGTGCCAGCAGTGAATCCCCCGACTATGGCTACACCTTC
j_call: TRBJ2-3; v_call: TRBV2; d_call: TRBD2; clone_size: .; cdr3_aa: CASRVEAGVTDTQYF; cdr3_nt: TGTGCCAGCAGGGTCGAAGCGGGAGTGACAGATACGCAGTATTTT
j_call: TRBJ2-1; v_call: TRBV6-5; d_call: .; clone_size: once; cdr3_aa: CASSSLDRNEQFF; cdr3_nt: TGTGCCAGCAGTTCCTTGGACCGGAATGAGCAGTTCTTC
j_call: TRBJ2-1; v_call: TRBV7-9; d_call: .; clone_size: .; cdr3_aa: CASSSNLYNEQFF; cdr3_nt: TGTGCCAGCAGCTCAAACCTCTACAATGAGCAGTTCTTC
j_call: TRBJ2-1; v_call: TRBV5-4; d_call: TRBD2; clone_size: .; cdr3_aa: CATERLAGANEQFF; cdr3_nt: TGTGCCACCGAGAGACTAGCGGGAGCTAATGAGCAGTTCTTC
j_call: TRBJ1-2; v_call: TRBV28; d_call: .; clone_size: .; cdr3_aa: CASSLGNIQGYTF; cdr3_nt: TGTGCCAGCAGTTTGGGGAATATACAGGGCTACACCTTC
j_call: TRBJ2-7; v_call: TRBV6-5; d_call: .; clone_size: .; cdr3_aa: CASRDTIYEQYF; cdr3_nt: TGTGCCAGCAGGGACACAATCTACGAGCAGTACTTC
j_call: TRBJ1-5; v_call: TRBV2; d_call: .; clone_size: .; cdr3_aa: CASSESVYSNQPQHF; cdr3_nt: TGTGCCAGCAGTGAATCGGTCTATAGCAATCAGCCCCAGCATTTT
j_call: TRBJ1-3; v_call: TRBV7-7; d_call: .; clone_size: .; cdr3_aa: CASSSGTDRGNTIYF; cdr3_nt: TGTGCCAGCAGCTCCGGGACCGATAGGGGAAACACCATATATTTT
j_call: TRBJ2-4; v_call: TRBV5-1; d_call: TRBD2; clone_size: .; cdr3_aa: CASSGPTSGNIQYF; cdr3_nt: TGCGCCAGCAGCGGCCCGACTAGCGGAAACATTCAGTACTTC
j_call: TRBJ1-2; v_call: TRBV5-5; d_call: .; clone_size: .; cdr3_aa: CASSFGREDYGYTF; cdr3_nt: TGTGCCAGCAGCTTCGGGCGGGAAGACTATGGCTACACCTTC
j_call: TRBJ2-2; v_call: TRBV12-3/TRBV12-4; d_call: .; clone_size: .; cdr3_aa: CASSSLLGELFF; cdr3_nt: TGTGCCAGCAGTTCTTTGCTGGGGGAGCTGTTTTTT
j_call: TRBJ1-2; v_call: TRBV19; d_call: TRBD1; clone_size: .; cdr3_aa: CASSPRGRNYGYTF; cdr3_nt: TGTGCCAGTAGTCCCAGGGGGCGGAACTATGGCTACACCTTC
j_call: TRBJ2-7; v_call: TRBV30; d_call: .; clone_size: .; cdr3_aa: CAWSQTYEQYF; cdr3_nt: TGTGCCTGGAGTCAGACCTACGAGCAGTACTTC
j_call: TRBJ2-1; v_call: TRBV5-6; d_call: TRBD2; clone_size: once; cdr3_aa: CASMPGTSIYEQFF; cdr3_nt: TGTGCCAGCATGCCCGGGACTAGCATATATGAGCAGTTCTTC
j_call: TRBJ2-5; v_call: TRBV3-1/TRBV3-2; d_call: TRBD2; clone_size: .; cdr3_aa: CASSQGLAAGETQYF; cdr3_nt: TGTGCCAGCAGCCAAGGACTAGCCGCGGGGGAGACCCAGTACTTC
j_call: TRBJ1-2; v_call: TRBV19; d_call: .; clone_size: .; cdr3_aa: CASSTRRGREYGYTF; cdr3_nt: TGTGCCAGTAGCACCCGGCGCGGCAGAGAATATGGCTACACCTTC
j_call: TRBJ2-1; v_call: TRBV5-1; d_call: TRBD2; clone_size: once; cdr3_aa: CASSALTSGMDEQFF; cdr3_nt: TGCGCCAGCAGCGCTTTAACTAGCGGGATGGATGAGCAGTTCTTC
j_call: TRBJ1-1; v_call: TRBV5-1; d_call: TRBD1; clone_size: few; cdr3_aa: CASSSGGQGEAFF; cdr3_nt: TGCGCCAGCAGCTCCGGGGGACAGGGGGAAGCTTTCTTT
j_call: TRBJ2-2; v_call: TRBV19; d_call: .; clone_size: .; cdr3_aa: CASARGRDTGELFF; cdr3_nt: TGTGCCAGTGCCCGGGGAAGAGACACCGGGGAGCTGTTTTTT
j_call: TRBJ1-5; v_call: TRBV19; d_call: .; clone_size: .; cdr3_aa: CASSTTVHSNQPQHF; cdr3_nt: TGTGCCAGTAGTACGACAGTTCATAGCAATCAGCCCCAGCATTTT
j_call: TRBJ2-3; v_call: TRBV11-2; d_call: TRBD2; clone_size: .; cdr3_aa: CASSWDQAGVTDTQYF; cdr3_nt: TGTGCCAGCAGCTGGGACCAAGCGGGAGTTACAGATACGCAGTATTTT
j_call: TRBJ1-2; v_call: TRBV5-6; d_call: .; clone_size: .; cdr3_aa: CASSPGPGYYGYTF; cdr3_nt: TGTGCCAGCAGCCCGGGACCAGGATACTATGGCTACACCTTC
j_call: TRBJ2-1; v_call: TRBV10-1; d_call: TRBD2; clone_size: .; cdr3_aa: CASRFGREGEQFF; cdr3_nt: TGCGCCAGCAGGTTTGGGCGGGAGGGCGAGCAGTTCTTC
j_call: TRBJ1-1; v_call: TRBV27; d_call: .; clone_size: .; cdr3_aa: CASISTNTEAFF; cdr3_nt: TGTGCCAGCATATCGACGAACACTGAAGCTTTCTTT
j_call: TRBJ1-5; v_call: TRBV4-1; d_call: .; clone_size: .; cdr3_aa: CASSLRVDSNQPQHF; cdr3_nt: TGCGCCAGCAGCCTCAGGGTTGATAGCAATCAGCCCCAGCATTTT
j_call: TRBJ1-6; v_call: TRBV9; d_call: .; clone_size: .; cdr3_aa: CASSPLLGNNSPLHF; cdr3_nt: TGTGCCAGCAGCCCCCTCTTGGGGAATAATTCACCCCTCCACTTT
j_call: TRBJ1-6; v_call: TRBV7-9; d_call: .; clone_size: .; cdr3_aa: CASSLGGHNSPLHF; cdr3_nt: TGTGCCAGCAGCTTAGGTGGTCATAATTCACCCCTCCACTTT
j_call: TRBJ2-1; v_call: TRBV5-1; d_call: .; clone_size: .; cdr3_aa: CASSLGGAYNEQFF; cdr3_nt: TGCGCCAGCAGCTTGGGGGGCGCATACAATGAGCAGTTCTTC
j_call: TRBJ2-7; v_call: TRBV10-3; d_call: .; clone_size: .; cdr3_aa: CAISESTQGWYEQYF; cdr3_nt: TGTGCCATCAGTGAGTCCACCCAGGGTTGGTACGAGCAGTACTTC
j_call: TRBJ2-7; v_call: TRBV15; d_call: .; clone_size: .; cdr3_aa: CATSGLGGEQYF; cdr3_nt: TGTGCCACCAGCGGTCTGGGTGGAGAGCAGTACTTC